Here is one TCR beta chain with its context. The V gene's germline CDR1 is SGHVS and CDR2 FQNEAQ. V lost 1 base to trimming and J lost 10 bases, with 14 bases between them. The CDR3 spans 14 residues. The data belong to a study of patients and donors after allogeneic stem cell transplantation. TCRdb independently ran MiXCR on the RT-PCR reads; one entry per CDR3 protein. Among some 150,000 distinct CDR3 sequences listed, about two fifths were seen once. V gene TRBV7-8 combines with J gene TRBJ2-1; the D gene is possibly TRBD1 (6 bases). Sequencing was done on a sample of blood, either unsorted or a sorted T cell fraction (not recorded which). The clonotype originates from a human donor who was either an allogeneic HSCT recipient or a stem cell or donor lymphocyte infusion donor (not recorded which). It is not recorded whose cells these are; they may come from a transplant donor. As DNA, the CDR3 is TGTGCCAGCAGCTTAGTAGCAGGGGTGGACGAGCAGTTCTTC. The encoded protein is CASSLVAGVDEQFF.